Here is one TCR beta chain with its context. Antigen unknown. The data derive from a study of cytomegalovirus exposure and HLA in healthy donors. Study observations and caveats: Roughly even sequencing depth across donors was the assumption behind the presence/absence analyses.

PCR involved 60 Vbeta and 13 Jbeta primers. Assay: immunoSEQ multiplex PCR; the TCRdb copy retains only in-frame clones and omits some. The table shows some 150,000 clones, with over 65% occurring only once. Sequences were obtained from PBMCs. The receptor was isolated from a man aged 35 to 55 in good health and CMV-seronegative.

CDR3 nucleotides: TGCGCCAGCAGCCCGCAGGGGTCTGGAAACACCATATATTTT. Its protein is CASSPQGSGNTIYF. V and J are TRBV5-1 and TRBJ1-3; possibly TRBD1 for D (6 bases). This CDR3 region has 14 residues. CDR1 and CDR2 (germline): SGHRS, YFSETQ. V shed 4 bases and J shed 1 base, with 9 bases lying between them.